This section outlines one TCR beta chain sequence together with its context. The target antigen is unknown. The CDR3 totals 14 residues. V was pared by 3 bases and J by 3 bases, with 13 bases between. Germline assignment: CDR1 SGHDT and CDR2 YYEEEE. TCRdb re-analysed the 5' RACE reads in MiXCR, keeping a single row per CDR3 protein. The repertoire holds approximately 490,000 distinct CDR3 sequences, with roughly 21% as singletons. These data come from a study of T-cell memory formation after mild COVID-19. In the study overall: Clusters of TCRs were largely donor specific.

General study points: Later expanders leaned CD4+, whereas clones that contracted between day 15 and 85 were balanced CD4/CD8. Day 37-peaking second-wave clones had unconfirmed SARS-CoV-2 specificity.

The source of this sequence is an adult woman who had mild COVID-19 (a few samples of this study predate the infection). Cell type and time point are not known. This chain uses TRBV5-6 with TRBJ2-7, with a possible D match to TRBD2 (5 bases). The sample consisted of PBMCs or a T cell subset sorted from them (not recorded which). The CDR3 DNA is TGTGCCAGCAGCTCACCCCGGACTGGCTACGAGCAGTACTTC. Residues: CASSSPRTGYEQYF.